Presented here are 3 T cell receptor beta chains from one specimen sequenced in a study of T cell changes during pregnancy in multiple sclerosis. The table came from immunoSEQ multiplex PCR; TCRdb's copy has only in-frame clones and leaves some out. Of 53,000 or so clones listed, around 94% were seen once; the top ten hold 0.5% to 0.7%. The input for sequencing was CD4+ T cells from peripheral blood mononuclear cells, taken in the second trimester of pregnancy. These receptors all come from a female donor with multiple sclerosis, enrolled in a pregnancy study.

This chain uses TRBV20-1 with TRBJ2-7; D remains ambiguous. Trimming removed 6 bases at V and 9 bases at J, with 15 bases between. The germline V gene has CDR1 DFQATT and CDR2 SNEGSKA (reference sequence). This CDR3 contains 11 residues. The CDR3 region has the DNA TGCAGTGCGCGAACGGGTGTGCGGCAGTACTTC. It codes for CSARTGVRQYF.

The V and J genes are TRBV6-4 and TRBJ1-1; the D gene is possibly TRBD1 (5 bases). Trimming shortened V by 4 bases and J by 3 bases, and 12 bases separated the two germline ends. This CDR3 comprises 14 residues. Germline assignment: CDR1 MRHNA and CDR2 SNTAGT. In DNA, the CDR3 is TGTGCCAGCAGTGTCGCGGGGGGGGACACTGAAGCTTTCTTT. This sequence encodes CASSVAGGDTEAFF.

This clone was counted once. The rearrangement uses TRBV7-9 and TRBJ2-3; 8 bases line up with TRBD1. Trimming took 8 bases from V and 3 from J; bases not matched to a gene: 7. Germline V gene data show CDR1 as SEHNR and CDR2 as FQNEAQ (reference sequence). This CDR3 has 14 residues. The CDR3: CASPRGQGTDTQYF. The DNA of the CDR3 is TGTGCCAGCCCCAGGGGGCAGGGGACAGATACGCAGTATTTT.